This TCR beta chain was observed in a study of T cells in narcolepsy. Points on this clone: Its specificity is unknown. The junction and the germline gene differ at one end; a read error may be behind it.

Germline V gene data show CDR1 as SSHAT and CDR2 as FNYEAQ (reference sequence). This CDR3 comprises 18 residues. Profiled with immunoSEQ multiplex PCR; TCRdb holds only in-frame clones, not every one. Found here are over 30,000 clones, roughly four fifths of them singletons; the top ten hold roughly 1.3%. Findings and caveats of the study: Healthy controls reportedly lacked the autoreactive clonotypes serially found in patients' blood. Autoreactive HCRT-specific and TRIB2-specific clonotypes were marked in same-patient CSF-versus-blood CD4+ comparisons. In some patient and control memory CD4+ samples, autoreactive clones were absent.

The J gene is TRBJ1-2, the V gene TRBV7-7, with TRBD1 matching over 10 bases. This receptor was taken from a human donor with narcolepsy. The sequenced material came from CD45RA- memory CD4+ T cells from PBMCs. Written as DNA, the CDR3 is TGTGCTAGCAGCTGCTGGGGGCTTCCGTTGGGGACAGGGGACGGCTACACCTTC. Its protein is CASSCWGLPLGTGDGYTF.